This T cell receptor (beta chain) was sequenced in a study of vaccination and CD4 T cells after COVID-19. The CDR3 has 13 amino acids. CDR1 and CDR2 (germline): MNHEY, SVGEGT. Trimming cost V 7 bases and J 3 bases; bases outside gene matches: 5. Study-level results: Median roughly 90% of reactive clones detected in convalescent patients emerged only post-vaccination.

Cultured CD4+ T-cell DNA underwent Oncomine TCR Beta short-read sequencing. TCRdb independently ran MiXCR on the PCR reads; one entry per CDR3 protein. The table has 10,000 to 15,000 distinct CDR3 sequences, roughly 61% seen once. As to treatment: roughly 10-day PBMC culture with coronavirus spike peptide pools or control peptides (ViraFEST assay). A few counts support this clonotype. Its antigen remains unidentified. Sequencing was done on a sample of CD4+ T cells from blood, cultured in vitro. The TCR originated in a human donor who had recovered from COVID-19. V is TRBV6-2 or TRBV6-3 and J is TRBJ1-2; 7 nucleotides match TRBD1. CDR3 coding DNA: TGTGCCAGCACGGAAGGGACAGACTATGGCTACACCTTC. Translated: CASTEGTDYGYTF.